Each of the 24 T cell receptor beta chains below was sequenced from the same sample in a study of identical twins. TCRdb re-derived calls from the 5' RACE reads in MiXCR, one entry per CDR3 protein. The table has approximately 700,000 distinct CDR3 sequences, roughly 6% seen once. The material sequenced was naive T cells sorted from blood. The receptors shown here come from a man aged 18 to 35 in good health.

This clonotype has at least ten counts. V and J are TRBV5-1 and TRBJ2-7; D is undetermined. V gave up 5 bases and J gave up 5 bases, with 17 bases separating them. The germline V gene has CDR1 SGHRS and CDR2 YFSETQ. The CDR3 length is 14 residues. The CDR3 region is CASSFGFLRDEQYF. The CDR3 bases are TGCGCCAGCAGTTTCGGGTTTTTACGCGACGAGCAGTACTTC.

The chain is built from TRBV5-5 and TRBJ2-6; 11 nucleotides align to TRBD2. Per the germline V gene, CDR1 is SGHKS and CDR2 is YYEKEE (reference sequence). The junction had 4 bases not matched to a gene; V was cut back by 5 bases and J by 3 bases. This CDR3 is built from 16 residues. The CDR3 loop is CASRLAGAGGANVLTF. CDR3 in DNA: TGTGCCAGCAGACTAGCGGGAGCTGGTGGGGCCAACGTCCTGACTTTC. Variable domain in full (rest from reference TRBV5-5 and TRBJ2-6): DAGVTQSPTHLIKTRGQQVTLRCSPISGHKSVSWYQQVLGQGPQFIFQYYEKEERGRGNFPDRFSARQFPNYSSELNVNALLLGDSALYLCASRLAGAGGANVLTFGAGSRLTVL.

V is TRBV20-1 and J is TRBJ2-5; tentatively, D is TRBD2 (5 bases). The germline CDR1 and CDR2 sequences are DFQATT and SNEGSKA (reference sequence). V was clipped by 4 bases and J by 1 base, with 16 bases between them. This CDR3 has 15 residues. CDR3 protein: CSAIGEAAVQETQYF. In nucleotides, the CDR3 is TGCAGTGCTATCGGGGAAGCGGCGGTCCAAGAGACCCAGTACTTC.

This clonotype has just a few counts. The chain joins TRBV5-8 to TRBJ2-6; either TRBD1 or TRBD2 may fit D (5 bases each). The CDR3 is 14 amino acids. Germline V CDR1 and CDR2: SGHTS, YDEGEE. Trimming took 5 bases from V and 4 from J, leaving 10 bases between them. The CDR3 nucleotides are TGTGCCAGCAGGAGAGGGACCGGGGCCAACGTCCTGACTTTC. Encoded protein: CASRRGTGANVLTF.

V is TRBV20-1 and J is TRBJ2-1; 8 positions agree with TRBD1. This CDR3 comprises 16 residues. The germline gives CDR1 DFQATT, CDR2 SNEGSKA (reference sequence). After removal of 0 bases from V and 7 bases from J, the junction contained 11 bases not matched to a gene. CDR3 loop: CSARDRKAGGTNEQFF. The CDR3 nucleotides are TGCAGTGCTAGAGATCGAAAGGCAGGGGGCACGAATGAGCAGTTCTTC.

The rearrangement joins TRBV30 to TRBJ2-3; 8 bases fit TRBD1. There are 16 residues in the CDR3. From germline, CDR1 is GTSNPN and CDR2 SVGIG (reference sequence). After removal of 5 bases from V and 4 bases from J, the junction contained 14 bases not matched to a gene. The CDR3 DNA follows: TGTGCCTGGTGGGAAGGTGGGGGCAGGGGGCCAGATACGCAGTATTTT. This gives the protein CAWWEGGGRGPDTQYF.

The table lists this clonotype with many counts. V gene TRBV29-1 combines with J gene TRBJ2-7; TRBD2 aligns across 11 bases. CDR1 and CDR2 (germline): SQVTM, ANQGSEA. V lost 7 bases, J lost 4 bases, and 12 bases stayed unmatched. This CDR3 has 15 amino acids. CDR3 DNA sequence: TGCAGCGGACTTAGCGGGAGGGCCGCCTCATACGAGCAGTACGTC. Its translation is CSGLSGRAASYEQYV.

This clonotype came up a few times. The CDR3 DNA sequence: TGCAGCGGTCGGGCGGAGACCTACAATGAGCAGTTCTTC. Translated: CSGRAETYNEQFF. The chain has TRBV20-1 and TRBJ2-1; D uncertain. The germline gives CDR1 DFQATT, CDR2 SNEGSKA (reference sequence). There are 13 residues in the CDR3.

Many counts were recorded for this clonotype. The rearrangement links TRBV27 to TRBJ2-7; D perhaps matches TRBD1 (5 bases). Per germline, CDR1 MNHEY and CDR2 SMNVEV (reference sequence). With 5 bases removed from V and 4 bases from J, the gap between germline ends came to 15 bases. The CDR3 spans 14 residues. This CDR3 is CASSLNIGAYEQYV. CDR3 coding DNA: TGTGCCAGCAGTCTAAACATTGGGGCTTACGAGCAGTACGTC.

This clonotype was seen many times. The CDR3 DNA reads as TGTGCCAGCAGCTTGCGAGGACGCGATCAGCCCCAGCATTTT. This gives the protein CASSLRGRDQPQHF. The rearrangement links TRBV5-5 to TRBJ1-5, with unresolved D. There are 14 residues in the CDR3. Germline V gene lookup returns CDR1 SGHKS and CDR2 YYEKEE (reference sequence). V lost 1 base and J 5 bases, leaving 10 bases between the germline ends.

There are a few counts of this clonotype. The chain is built from TRBV3-1 and TRBJ2-5, with 11 bases that match TRBD2. Germline lookup yields CDR1 LGHDT and CDR2 YNNKEL (reference sequence). The CDR3 totals 15 residues. J was trimmed by 4 bases and V by 5 bases; bases with no gene match: 6. CDR3 nucleotides: TGTGCCAGCAGCTCGCGACTAGCGGGAATAGAGACCCAGTACTTC. Translation: CASSSRLAGIETQYF.

This clonotype was detected ten times or more. The chain joins TRBV28 to TRBJ2-1; 8 bases map to TRBD2. From germline, CDR1 is MDHEN and CDR2 SYDVKM. The length of the CDR3 is 15 residues. V lost 6 bases to trimming and J lost 6 bases; unmatched junction nucleotides: 10. CDR3 sequence (DNA): TGTGCCAGCAGCAGCGGGGGACTATCGTCCAATGAGCAGTTCTTC. Protein sequence: CASSSGGLSSNEQFF.

In this sample, this clonotype turned up many times. The chain has TRBV10-2 and TRBJ2-3; 11 nucleotides line up with TRBD2. The germline V gene encodes CDR1 WSHSY and CDR2 SAAADI. Trimming took 0 bases from V and 1 from J; bases not matched to a gene: 18. CDR3 length: 22 amino acids. The CDR3 region has the DNA TGCGCCAGCAGTGAGTCCTTTTATGGATCCGGCGGGACTAGCGGTGGCACAGATACGCAGTATTTT. This translates into CASSESFYGSGGTSGGTDTQYF.

This rearrangement joins TRBV28 to TRBJ1-5; D is unresolved. Trimming took off 6 bases at V and 2 bases at J, with 8 bases between the two ends. The CDR3 covers 13 residues. CDR1 and CDR2 from the germline V gene are MDHEN and SYDVKM. The CDR3 loop is CASRVAGNQPQHF. Here the CDR3 DNA reads TGTGCCAGCAGGGTCGCGGGCAATCAGCCCCAGCATTTT. The variable domain in full, with the rest retrieved from reference TRBV28 and TRBJ1-5, is DVKVTQSSRYLVKRTGEKVFLECVQDMDHENMFWYRQDPGLGLRLIYFSYDVKMKEKGDIPEGYSVSREKKERFSLILESASTNQTSMYLCASRVAGNQPQHFGDGTRLSIL.

The chain uses TRBV24-1 and TRBJ2-2, with TRBD1 matching 8 bases. From germline, CDR1 is KGHDR and CDR2 SFDVKD. Germline trimming cut 4 bases from V and 3 bases from J; bases unmatched to any gene: 6. CDR3 length: 16 amino acids. This chain's CDR3 is CATSDRTGFHTGELFF. The DNA of the CDR3 is TGTGCCACCAGTGACAGGACAGGGTTTCACACCGGGGAGCTGTTTTTT.

This chain links TRBV12-3 or TRBV12-4 with TRBJ1-5; D is ambiguous. The CDR3 contains 15 residues. V shed 3 bases and J shed 0 bases, with 9 bases lying between them. CDR3 region: CASSFGGYSNQPQHF. As DNA, the CDR3 is TGTGCCAGCAGTTTTGGAGGGTATAGCAATCAGCCCCAGCATTTT.

The J gene is TRBJ2-5, the V gene TRBV7-9; TRBD2 aligns across 14 bases. This CDR3 is 17 amino acids long. V was clipped by 5 bases and J by 4 bases; unmatched bases: 9. The germline gives CDR1 SEHNR, CDR2 FQNEAQ (reference sequence). CDR3 bases: TGTGCCAGCAGCCGAGGACTAGCGGGAGGACCGGGAGAGACCCAGTACTTC. This codes for CASSRGLAGGPGETQYF.

This clonotype was detected ten times or more. The rearrangement joins TRBV5-1 to TRBJ2-1; D is perhaps TRBD2 (6 bases). This CDR3 contains 12 residues. In germline, CDR1 is SGHRS, CDR2 YFSETQ. The V end lost 4 bases, the J end lost 8 bases, and 10 bases lay between the germline ends. CDR3 protein: CASSPTRDEQFF. The CDR3 nucleotides are TGCGCCAGCAGCCCGACTAGAGATGAGCAGTTCTTC.

This clonotype was observed a handful of times. V and J are TRBV6-5 and TRBJ1-2, with 8 bases that match TRBD1. The CDR3 contains 14 residues. Germline CDR1 and CDR2: MNHEY and SVGAGI. The V and J ends lost 2 bases and 8 bases, in that order; junction bases with no gene match: 7. The CDR3 DNA reads as TGTGCCAGCAGTTACGGACAGGGAAAAGAAGGCTACACCTTC. This sequence encodes CASSYGQGKEGYTF.

The chain has TRBV7-8 and TRBJ2-5, with unresolved D. Trimming cost V 1 base and J 2 bases, with 8 bases left between them. This CDR3 comprises 14 residues. Germline V gene lookup returns CDR1 SGHVS and CDR2 FQNEAQ. The CDR3 sequence: CASSLVQEQETQYF. The CDR3 DNA follows: TGTGCCAGCAGCTTAGTACAAGAACAAGAGACCCAGTACTTC.

This clonotype was recorded at least ten times. CDR3 nucleotide sequence: TGCAGTGCTAGAGATGAACTAGCGTCCGGGGAGCTGTTTTTT. Its translation is CSARDELASGELFF. The V and J genes are TRBV20-1 and TRBJ2-2, with TRBD2 matching 7 bases. V dropped 0 bases and J dropped 6; count of bases not matched to a gene: 4. CDR3 size: 14 residues. CDR1 and CDR2 from the germline V gene are DFQATT and SNEGSKA (reference sequence).

Many counts were recorded for this clonotype. The chain recombines TRBV24-1 with TRBJ2-5, with D possibly TRBD1 on 6 matching bases. The CDR3 length is 14 residues. The germline V gene has CDR1 KGHDR and CDR2 SFDVKD. The V end lost 3 bases, the J end lost 2 bases, and 9 bases lay between the germline ends. CDR3 residues: CATSDRTVQETQYF. CDR3 nucleotides: TGTGCCACCAGTGATCGGACAGTTCAAGAGACCCAGTACTTC.

The chain links TRBV24-1 to TRBJ2-1; D may match TRBD1 or TRBD2 (5 bases each). Germline V gene data show CDR1 as KGHDR and CDR2 as SFDVKD. CDR3 size: 19 residues. Trimming removed 2 bases from V and 3 bases from J, with 22 bases in between. In DNA, the CDR3 is TGTGCCACCAGTGATTCGGCCAGGGCACGGGAAACGGTCTACAATGAGCAGTTCTTC. It specifies CATSDSARARETVYNEQFF.

This clonotype was found many times. The V and J genes are TRBV5-1 and TRBJ2-3; possible D gene TRBD2, 5 bases. Germline V gene data show CDR1 as SGHRS and CDR2 as YFSETQ. This CDR3 region has 15 residues. V lost 0 bases to trimming and J lost 0 bases, with 8 bases between them. CDR3 DNA sequence: TGCGCCAGCAGCTTGGGGAGGTCTAGCACAGATACGCAGTATTTT. This codes for CASSLGRSSTDTQYF.